The sequence of this T cell receptor (beta chain) was determined in a study of T cell responses to AZD1222 COVID-19 vaccine. Broader study findings: As reported, nearly half of all spike-specific TCRs target variant regions that are unmutated. Repertoires were collected only later (after the peak T cell response had occurred).

This table comes from immunoSEQ multiplex PCR, and its TCRdb copy is limited to in-frame clones, with some not included. The table records around 99,000 clones, under 95% of them present only once. The CDR3 extends over 13 amino acids. V dropped 5 bases and J dropped 5 bases, with 12 bases sitting between them. Concerning this clone: Its antigen is not known.

The chain carries TRBV12-3 or TRBV12-4 and TRBJ1-2; possible D gene TRBD1, 5 bases. This sequence originates from an adult in good health. The source was peripheral blood, collected on day 0 of AZD1222 vaccination. This CDR3 reads CASSTGTVYGYTF. The DNA for the CDR3 is TGTGCCAGCAGTACCGGGACGGTTTATGGCTACACCTTC.